The next 8 T cell receptor beta chains were all read from a single sample in a study of CXCR3-negative and CXCR3-positive naive CD8 T cells. 5' RACE with UMI labels generated the TRB cDNA libraries. TCRdb re-called the 5' RACE reads and catalogs CDR3 proteins one per entry, DNA excluded. The sample data list about 22,000 distinct CDR3 sequences. The sample was memory CD8+ T cells from blood. All receptors derive from a human donor in good health. Some clones in this sample may be carry-over from other donors' samples.

The genes are TRBV5-1 and TRBJ2-7; TCRdb indicates TRBD1, and absent DNA this call remains unverified. Germline V CDR1 and CDR2: SGHRS, YFSETQ. CDR3 length equals 16 residues. CDR3 residues: CASSGGQGISIYEQYF.

The CDR3 reads CSVKILRSDTQYF. The J gene is TRBJ2-3, the V gene TRBV29-1. CDR3 length equals 13 residues. From germline, CDR1 is SQVTM and CDR2 ANQGSEA.

V and J are TRBV5-1 and TRBJ2-3. The germline V gene encodes CDR1 SGHRS and CDR2 YFSETQ. This CDR3 is 15 amino acids long. The CDR3 region is CASSLGQVSTDTQYF. The variable domain in full, with the rest retrieved from reference TRBV5-1 and TRBJ2-3, is KAGVTQTPRYLIKTRGQQVTLSCSPISGHRSVSWYQQTPGQGLQFLFEYFSETQRNKGNFPGRFSGRQFSNSRSEMNVSTLELGDSALYLCASSLGQVSTDTQYFGPGTRLTVL.

The gene calls are TRBV7-8 and TRBJ2-1; no DNA is available, so the TRBD2 call from TCRdb remains unchecked. CDR3 length equals 19 residues. Looked up from germline, CDR1 is SGHVS and CDR2 is FQNEAQ. This chain's CDR3 is CASSSGLAGATLLYNEQFF. The full variable domain, with the rest looked up from reference TRBV7-8 and TRBJ2-1, is GAGVSQSPRYKVAKRGQDVALRCDPISGHVSLFWYQQALGQGPEFLTYFQNEAQLDKSGLPSDRFFAERPEGSVSTLKIQRTQQEDSAVYLCASSSGLAGATLLYNEQFFGPGTRLTVL.

The chain links TRBV5-1 to TRBJ2-1; TCRdb indicates TRBD2, and absent DNA this call remains unverified. CDR1 and CDR2 (germline): SGHRS, YFSETQ. This CDR3 is built from 14 residues. The CDR3 region is CASSSQLDHNEQFF.

The chain recombines TRBV6-4 with TRBJ1-1. There are 13 residues in the CDR3. Germline V CDR1 and CDR2: MRHNA, SNTAGT. CDR3 sequence reads: CATTLSGNTEAFF.

The gene calls are TRBV20-1 and TRBJ2-5; checking the TCRdb D call of TRBD2 is not possible without DNA. The CDR3 consists of 14 residues. CDR1 and CDR2 from the germline V gene are DFQATT and SNEGSKA (reference sequence). CDR3 amino acids: CSARGYWETETQYF.

The rearrangement links TRBV7-6 to TRBJ2-7; TCRdb calls TRBD1, which cannot be checked without DNA. The length of the CDR3 is 14 residues. Germline V gene sequence: CDR1 SGHVS, CDR2 FNYEAQ. This chain's CDR3 is CASSLMTGRDEQYF.